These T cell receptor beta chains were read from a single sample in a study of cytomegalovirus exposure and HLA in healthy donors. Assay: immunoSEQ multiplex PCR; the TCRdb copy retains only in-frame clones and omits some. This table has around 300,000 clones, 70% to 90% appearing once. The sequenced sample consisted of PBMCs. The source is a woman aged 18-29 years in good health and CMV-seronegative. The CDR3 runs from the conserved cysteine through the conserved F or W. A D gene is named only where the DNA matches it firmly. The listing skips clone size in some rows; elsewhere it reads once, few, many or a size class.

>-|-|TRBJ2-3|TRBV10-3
TGTGCCATCAGCCAACAGGGTGGCACAGATACGCAGTATTTT
CAISQQGGTDTQYF
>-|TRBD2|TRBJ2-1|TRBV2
TGTGCCAGCAATTCTGCGGGGACTAGCGGGATTGATGAGCAGTTCTTC
CASNSAGTSGIDEQFF
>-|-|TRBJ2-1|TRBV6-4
TGTGCCAGCAGCCCGACCGGGAGTATCGATGAGCAGTTCTTC
CASSPTGSIDEQFF
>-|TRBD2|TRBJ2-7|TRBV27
TGTGCCAGCAGTGGGCGGGAGAGACCTAGACGCAGTTCCTACGAGCAGTACTTC
CASSGRERPRRSSYEQYF
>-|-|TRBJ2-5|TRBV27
TGTGCCAGCACCCAGACAGAAACACAAGAGACCCAGTACTTC
CASTQTETQETQYF
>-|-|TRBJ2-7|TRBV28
TGTGCCAGCAGTTTGGTCCCGACACCAACCTACGAGCAGTACTTC
CASSLVPTPTYEQYF
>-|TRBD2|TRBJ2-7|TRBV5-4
TGTGCCAGCAGCCGCGCTAGCGGGAGGGAGTACGAGCAGTACTTC
CASSRASGREYEQYF
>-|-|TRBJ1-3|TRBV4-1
TGCGCCAGCAGCCAAGGAAGGGCTCGGGGGAGCTCTGGAAACACCATATATTTT
CASSQGRARGSSGNTIYF
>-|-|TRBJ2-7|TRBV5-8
TGTGCCAGCAGGGCGGAACAGGGACCCTACGAGCAGTACTTC
CASRAEQGPYEQYF
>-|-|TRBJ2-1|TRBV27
TGTGCCAGCAGTAGTCCCCCGCGGGCTACCTACAATGAGCAGTTCTTC
CASSSPPRATYNEQFF
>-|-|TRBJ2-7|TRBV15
TGTGCCACCAGCAGAGGGCTAGCGAGATACGAGCAGTACTTC
CATSRGLARYEQYF
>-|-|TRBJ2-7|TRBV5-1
TGCGCCAGCAGCTTGATCAGCGGACCATACGAGCAGTACTTC
CASSLISGPYEQYF
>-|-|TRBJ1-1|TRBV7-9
TGTGCCAGCAGCTTACCGGTTGGCACTGAAGCTTTCTTT
CASSLPVGTEAFF
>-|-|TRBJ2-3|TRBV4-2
TGTGCCAGCAGCCAAGATACGGGGACAGATACGCAGTATTTT
CASSQDTGTDTQYF
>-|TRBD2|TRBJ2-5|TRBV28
TGTGCCAGCAGTGGGGGGGCGGGAGGATCGGGAGAGACCCAGTACTTC
CASSGGAGGSGETQYF
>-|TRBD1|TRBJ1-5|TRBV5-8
TGTGCCAGCAGCACCCGGGACAGGGGAGGATTGCAGCCCCAGCATTTT
CASSTRDRGGLQPQHF
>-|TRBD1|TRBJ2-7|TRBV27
TGTGCCAGCAGCTTGGGACAGGGTTTCTACGAGCAGTACTTC
CASSLGQGFYEQYF
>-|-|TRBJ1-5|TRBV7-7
TGTGCTAGCAGCTTAGGGACAAATCAGCCCCAGCATTTT
CASSLGTNQPQHF
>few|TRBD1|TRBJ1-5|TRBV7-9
TGTGCCAGCAGCTTAGACAGGGGGAGCCAGCCCCAGCATTTT
CASSLDRGSQPQHF
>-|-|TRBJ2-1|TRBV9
TGTGCCAGCAGCTTCGAAGGGGGAGAGGTCTACAATGAGCAGTTCTTC
CASSFEGGEVYNEQFF
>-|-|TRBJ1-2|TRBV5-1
TGCGCCAGCAGCTTGGGTGACACCGGTAACTATGGCTACACCTTC
CASSLGDTGNYGYTF
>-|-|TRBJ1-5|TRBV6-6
TGTGCCAGCAGTTACCGGCAGGGCGAACAGCCCCAGCATTTT
CASSYRQGEQPQHF
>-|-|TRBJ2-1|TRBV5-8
TGTGCCAGCAGCAACTTATGGGGGCATGAGCAGTTCTTC
CASSNLWGHEQFF
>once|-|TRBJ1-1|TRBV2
TGTGCCGACCATCCGGGAGGCCGGGCTTTCTTT
CADHPGGRAFF
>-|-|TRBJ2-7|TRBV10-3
TGTGCCATCAGGCGGCAGACCAAAACCACTGACGGCTACGAGCAGTACTTC
CAIRRQTKTTDGYEQYF
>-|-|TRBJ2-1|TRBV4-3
TGCGCCAGCAGCCAAGAAAGGGCGGGTTTAGTAGGGGAGCAGTTCTTC
CASSQERAGLVGEQFF
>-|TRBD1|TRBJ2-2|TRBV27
TGTGCCAGCAGTTATCGAACCGGGACAGGGGGCGGGGAGCTGTTTTTT
CASSYRTGTGGGELFF
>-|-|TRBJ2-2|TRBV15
TGTGCCACCGCGTCGGGAGAGAACACCGGGGAGCTGTTTTTT
CATASGENTGELFF
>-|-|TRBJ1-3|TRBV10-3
TGTGCCATCAGTGGTCGGGAAGGAAACACCATATATTTT
CAISGREGNTIYF
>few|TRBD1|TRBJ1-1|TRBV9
TGTGCCAGCAGCGTGGGACAGATGAACACTGAAGCTTTCTTT
CASSVGQMNTEAFF
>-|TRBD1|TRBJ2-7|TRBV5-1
TGCGCCAGCAGCTTGGAGCCGGGACAGGGCACCTACGAGCAGTACTTC
CASSLEPGQGTYEQYF
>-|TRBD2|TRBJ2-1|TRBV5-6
TGTGCCAGCAGCTACAGGACTAGCGGGAGTGGTTTCTACAATGAGCAGTTCTTC
CASSYRTSGSGFYNEQFF
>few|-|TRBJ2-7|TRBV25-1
TGTGCCAGCAGCATGGGGCTTTCCTACGAGCAGTACTTC
CASSMGLSYEQYF
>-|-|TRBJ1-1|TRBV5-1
TGCGCCAGCAGCTTCGCAGGCTTGAACACTGAAGCTTTCTTT
CASSFAGLNTEAFF
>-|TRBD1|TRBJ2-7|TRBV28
TGTGCCAGCAGTCCCCGGACAGGGCCCTACGAGCAGTACTTC
CASSPRTGPYEQYF